The sequence of this T cell receptor (beta chain) was determined in a study of T cell responses to AZD1222 COVID-19 vaccine. Germline CDR1 LGHDT, CDR2 YNNKEL (reference sequence). This CDR3 spans 12 amino acids. V lost 0 bases, J lost 11 bases, and 10 bases lay in between. TCRdb keeps only in-frame clones here, not all; method: immunoSEQ multiplex PCR. Of more than 250,000 clones listed, over 90% are singletons. The chain has TRBV3-1 (or the pseudogene TRBV3-2) and TRBJ1-1; D not certain. The starting material was peripheral blood, obtained on day 0 of AZD1222 vaccination. The TCR was taken from an adult in good health. The CDR3 is CASSQEESRAFF. CDR3 sequence (DNA): TGTGCCAGCAGCCAAGAGGAGAGTAGGGCTTTCTTT.